These 23 T cell receptor beta chains were sequenced from one sample in a study of regulatory T cells in long-lasting Graves disease. Construction of TCR beta libraries relied on iRepertoire HTBI primers and on Arm-PCR targeting CDR3 regions. MiXCR, run by TCRdb on the multiplex PCR reads, gives a single entry per CDR3 protein. The sample lists about 460,000 distinct CDR3 sequences; about 20% were seen once. Stated time point: persistent/refractory GD, antithyroid drugs over 5 years with positive TRAb. PBMC RNA was the source of the TCR library. Sample: peripheral blood mononuclear cells (PBMCs), taken when the disease was refractory, from a patient treated with antithyroid drugs. The source of these receptors is a female donor with Graves disease.

At least ten counts were recorded for this clonotype. The chain uses TRBV28 and TRBJ1-5; tentatively, D is TRBD1 (6 bases). V was clipped by 2 bases and J by 6 bases, with 17 bases between them. The germline gives CDR1 MDHEN, CDR2 SYDVKM. This CDR3 has 16 residues. This CDR3 reads CASSLNRQGRGQPQHF. The CDR3 DNA reads TGTGCCAGCAGTTTAAATCGGCAGGGGAGGGGTCAGCCCCAGCATTTT.

This clonotype was recorded a few times. This chain connects TRBV10-3 to TRBJ1-5, with a possible D match to TRBD1 (5 bases). CDR1 and CDR2 (germline): ENHRY, SYGVKD. Trimming took off 10 bases at V and 5 bases at J, with 21 bases between the two ends. The CDR3 length is 15 residues. The CDR3 sequence is CATKPGLGSDQPQHF. The CDR3 nucleotides are TGTGCCACAAAACCGGGGCTCGGAAGCGATCAGCCCCAGCATTTT.

The CDR3 region is CASSIGTGRTMNTEAFF. The CDR3 DNA follows: TGTGCCAGTAGTATCGGGACAGGGCGGACTATGAACACTGAAGCTTTCTTT. The chain has TRBV19 and TRBJ1-1; 9 bases align to TRBD1. The V and J ends lost 3 bases and 0 bases, in that order; junction bases with no gene match: 8. The CDR3 runs to 17 residues. CDR1 and CDR2 (germline): LNHDA, SQIVND (reference sequence). The whole variable domain, filled in from reference TRBV19 and TRBJ1-1, reads DGGITQSPKYLFRKEGQNVTLSCEQNLNHDAMYWYRQDPGQGLRLIYYSQIVNDFQKGDIAEGYSVSREKKESFPLTVTSAQKNPTAFYLCASSIGTGRTMNTEAFFGQGTRLTVV.

The gene calls are TRBV28 and TRBJ2-7; tentatively, D is TRBD1 (5 bases). The CDR3 sequence is 16 residues long. Deletions cut 4 bases from V and 2 bases from J, with 18 bases between. Germline V gene lookup returns CDR1 MDHEN and CDR2 SYDVKM. CDR3 in DNA: TGTGCCAGCAGTTCTCCAGCTTTGACGGACACCTACGAGCAGTACTTC. Residues: CASSSPALTDTYEQYF.

This sequence joins TRBV10-3 and TRBJ2-2, with D maybe TRBD2 (6 bases). V was cut by 6 bases and J by 3 bases, with 14 bases left in between. The CDR3 has 15 residues. From germline, CDR1 is ENHRY and CDR2 SYGVKD. CDR3 residues: CAIRGGAVDTGELFF. CDR3 in DNA: TGTGCCATCAGGGGCGGGGCGGTGGACACCGGGGAGCTGTTTTTT.

This clonotype has ten or more counts. The CDR3 spells CSARSPNTEAFF. CDR3 nucleotides: TGCAGTGCTAGGTCTCCGAACACTGAAGCTTTCTTT. The gene calls are TRBV20-1 and TRBJ1-1; D is uncertain. CDR1 is DFQATT and CDR2 is SNEGSKA in the germline V gene (reference sequence). Trimming took 3 bases from V and 1 from J, leaving 6 bases between them. This CDR3 has 12 residues.

The V and J genes are TRBV29-1 and TRBJ2-2; perhaps TRBD1 as D (6 bases). CDR3 size: 16 residues. Deletions cut 1 base from V and 5 bases from J, with 17 bases between. Germline V gives CDR1 SQVTM, CDR2 ANQGSEA. The CDR3 reads CSVEGQDSAKTGELFF. The CDR3 nucleotides read TGCAGCGTTGAAGGTCAGGACAGTGCCAAGACCGGGGAGCTGTTTTTT.

This clonotype was counted at least ten times. The chain recombines TRBV2 with TRBJ2-7; D not certain. Germline CDR1 and CDR2: SNHLY and FYNNEI. V was cut by 3 bases and J by 0 bases, with 6 bases left in between. There are 13 residues in the CDR3. The CDR3 DNA reads as TGTGCCAGCAGTGACGTTGGCTCCTACGAGCAGTACTTC. Translated: CASSDVGSYEQYF.

The chain is built from TRBV12-3 or TRBV12-4 and TRBJ2-5; D not certain. The CDR3 length is 16 residues. V was cut by 1 base and J by 0 bases, with 12 bases left in between. The chain's CDR3 is CASSLVRRTDQETQYF. The CDR3 DNA follows: TGTGCCAGCAGTTTAGTAAGGCGGACGGACCAAGAGACCCAGTACTTC.

This clonotype was seen many times. The genes are TRBV10-3 and TRBJ1-2; D is undetermined. This CDR3 has 12 amino acids. Germline V gene data show CDR1 as ENHRY and CDR2 as SYGVKD. Trimming removed 5 bases from V and 1 base from J, with 5 bases in between. CDR3 in DNA: TGTGCCATCAGTCTTAATAACTATGGCTACACCTTC. Translated: CAISLNNYGYTF.

This clonotype was seen ten or more times. The chain is built from TRBV7-9 and TRBJ1-1; D may be TRBD1 (5 bases). V dropped 0 bases and J dropped 3 bases, with 8 bases sitting between them. CDR1 is SEHNR and CDR2 is FQNEAQ in the germline V gene (reference sequence). CDR3 length: 14 amino acids. The CDR3 bases are TGTGCCAGCAGCTTAGCCCAGGGCGACACTGAAGCTTTCTTT. Protein: CASSLAQGDTEAFF.

The sample holds a few counts of this clonotype. The chain links TRBV15 to TRBJ1-5, with D unclear. V was pared by 5 bases and J by 0 bases, with 8 bases between. Per the germline V gene, CDR1 is LNHNV and CDR2 is YYDKDF (reference sequence). The CDR3 runs 14 residues. The CDR3 reads CATSVAVSNQPQHF. DNA of the CDR3: TGTGCCACCAGCGTGGCAGTTAGCAATCAGCCCCAGCATTTT. The whole variable domain, remainder taken from reference TRBV15 and TRBJ1-5, is DAMVIQNPRYQVTQFGKPVTLSCSQTLNHNVMYWYQQKSSQAPKLLFHYYDKDFNNEADTPDNFQSRRPNTSFCFLDIRSPGLGDTAMYLCATSVAVSNQPQHFGDGTRLSIL.

Many counts were recorded for this clonotype. The V gene is TRBV2, the J gene TRBJ2-7; possible D gene TRBD1, 6 bases. The CDR3 covers 13 residues. Per the germline V gene, CDR1 is SNHLY and CDR2 is FYNNEI. Trimming removed 8 bases at V and 2 bases at J, with 13 bases between. The CDR3 is CASFRDMTYEQYF. The CDR3 bases are TGTGCCAGCTTCCGGGACATGACCTACGAGCAGTACTTC.

The chain joins TRBV29-1 to TRBJ2-3; 7 bases map to TRBD1. V gave up 2 bases and J gave up 2 bases; unmatched junction bases: 4. The CDR3 runs 14 residues. Germline loops: CDR1 SQVTM, CDR2 ANQGSEA. In nucleotides, the CDR3 is TGCAGCGTTGAAACCAGGGGGAACACAGATACGCAGTATTTT. Amino acids: CSVETRGNTDTQYF.

V gene TRBV5-6 combines with J gene TRBJ1-2; the match to TRBD1 covers 8 bases. This CDR3 is built from 15 residues. J gave up 6 bases and V 4 bases, and 11 bases lay outside the gene matches. Germline V gene sequence: CDR1 SGHDT, CDR2 YYEEEE. CDR3 in amino acids: CASSMLRQGRDGYTF. CDR3 bases: TGTGCCAGCAGCATGCTGAGACAGGGGAGGGATGGCTACACCTTC.

This clonotype was detected only a few times. The chain recombines TRBV7-9 with TRBJ2-5, with D tentatively TRBD2 (6 bases). V lost 1 base to trimming and J lost 7 bases, with 13 bases between them. Germline CDR1 is SEHNR and CDR2 is FQNEAQ (reference sequence). The CDR3 has 14 residues. The CDR3 is CASSLGVSGATQYF. CDR3 nucleotides: TGTGCCAGCAGCTTAGGGGTTAGCGGAGCGACCCAGTACTTC.

The chain uses TRBV6-5 and TRBJ1-1, with TRBD1 as a possible D gene (6 bases). The CDR3 spans 14 residues. Germline CDR1 is MNHEY and CDR2 is SVGAGI. The V gene lost 0 bases and the J gene lost 3 bases, with 8 bases spanning the gap. The CDR3 loop reads CASSYSQGYTEAFF. CDR3 DNA: TGTGCCAGCAGTTACTCACAGGGTTACACTGAAGCTTTCTTT.

In its sample, this clonotype was seen a few times. The chain has TRBV7-6 and TRBJ2-5; no clear D. Looked up from germline, CDR1 is SGHVS and CDR2 is FNYEAQ. This CDR3 has 15 amino acids. With 1 base removed from V and 5 bases from J, the gap between germline ends came to 14 bases. DNA of the CDR3: TGTGCCAGCAGCTTAGAGGCCTCACTGGGGGAGACCCAGTACTTC. It is translated as CASSLEASLGETQYF.

This clonotype was counted at least ten times. The CDR3 region has the DNA TGTGCCTGGAGTACCTGGGGTAGCGGGGGGGTAAAAGAGACCCAGTACTTC. This codes for CAWSTWGSGGVKETQYF. This chain joins TRBV30 and TRBJ2-5; TRBD2 aligns across 11 bases. The CDR3 has 17 residues. Germline CDR1 is GTSNPN and CDR2 is SVGIG (reference sequence). The V and J ends lost 2 bases and 3 bases, in that order; junction bases with no gene match: 11.

To note about this clonotype: It may be a read error: a sequence one base away is much more abundant. The chain couples TRBV11-2 to TRBJ2-2, with TRBD1 matching over 8 bases. In germline, CDR1 is SGHAT, CDR2 FQNNGV. This CDR3 is 16 amino acids long. J gave up 5 bases and V 5 bases, and 10 bases lay outside the gene matches. This CDR3 reads CASSTTQGARTGELFF. CDR3 bases: TGTGCCAGCAGCACAACTCAGGGGGCGCGGACCGGGGAGCTGTTTTTT.

This clonotype was detected ten times or more. The V call is TRBV30, the J call TRBJ1-1; D call uncertain. This CDR3 comprises 13 residues. V lost 0 bases to trimming and J lost 0 bases, with 5 bases between them. Germline V CDR1 and CDR2: GTSNPN, SVGIG (reference sequence). The CDR3 DNA follows: TGTGCCTGGAGTGTAGATCTGAACACTGAAGCTTTCTTT. Its protein product is CAWSVDLNTEAFF.

This clonotype appeared a few times. This rearrangement joins TRBV4-3 to TRBJ2-7; TRBD2 matches at 7 bases. The germline V gene has CDR1 LGHNA and CDR2 YSLEER. The CDR3 runs to 19 residues. Trimming removed 2 bases from V and 2 bases from J; junction bases left unmatched: 18. CDR3 nucleotide sequence: TGCGCCAGCAGCCAAAGCGAGCGTATGTCGCGGGAGCGACCCTACGAGCAGTACTTC. Its translation: CASSQSERMSRERPYEQYF.

This clonotype was counted many times. The chain carries TRBV11-2 and TRBJ1-1; D unclear. V was shortened by 1 base and J by 10 bases, with 7 bases between the two germline ends. Germline V gives CDR1 SGHAT, CDR2 FQNNGV. The CDR3 length is 11 residues. The CDR3 spells CASSLGLSAFF. CDR3 nucleotide sequence: TGTGCCAGCAGCTTAGGGTTGTCAGCTTTCTTT.